One sample yielded the 18 T cell receptor beta chains listed below, sequenced in a study of shared clonotypes between healthy human individuals. Only in-frame clones appear in the TCRdb table, and some are missing; sequencing was by immunoSEQ multiplex PCR. The sample consists of hundreds of thousands of clones, around 77% of them appearing once. The sequenced material came from PBMCs. The origin of the receptors is a woman in her forties in good health. Some clones in this sample may be carry-over from other donors' samples.

This chain uses TRBV5-6 with TRBJ2-7, with D unresolved. Trimming took off 1 base at V and 3 bases at J, with 5 bases between the two ends. The CDR3 loop spans 12 amino acids. Germline assignment: CDR1 SGHDT and CDR2 YYEEEE. CDR3 protein: CASSLIGYEQYF. The CDR3 DNA reads as TGTGCCAGCAGCTTGATCGGCTACGAGCAGTACTTC.

V is TRBV30 and J is TRBJ2-2; 10 positions match TRBD2. V was clipped by 0 bases and J by 0 bases; unmatched bases: 10. The CDR3 length is 19 residues. Germline CDR1 is GTSNPN and CDR2 is SVGIG (reference sequence). CDR3 residues: CAWSVRRLAGVSNTGELFF. In DNA form, the CDR3 reads TGTGCCTGGAGTGTACGACGGCTAGCGGGAGTCTCGAACACCGGGGAGCTGTTTTTT.

In this sample, this clone turned up once. The V gene is TRBV5-6, the J gene TRBJ2-2; TRBD2 matches 11 bases. The CDR3 covers 14 residues. V shed 4 bases, J shed 13 bases, and the junction held 9 bases outside the gene matches. CDR1 and CDR2 from the germline V gene are SGHDT and YYEEEE. The DNA for the CDR3 is TGTGCCAGCAGCCTCGGACTAGCGGGTAGGGGGCTGTTTTTT. The encoded protein is CASSLGLAGRGLFF.

The chain recombines TRBV5-8 with TRBJ1-5, with D possibly being TRBD1 (6 bases). The germline V gene has CDR1 SGHTS and CDR2 YDEGEE. Trimming shortened V by 0 bases and J by 7 bases, and 14 bases separated the two germline ends. This CDR3 has 15 amino acids. CDR3 DNA: TGTGCCAGCAGCTTGGTGGTAGGGGGAGCACAGCCCCAGCATTTT. It encodes CASSLVVGGAQPQHF.

CDR3 bases: TGTGCCAGCAGCCAACCGCCGGGACAGGGGGGTGGAAACACCATATATTTT. Its translation: CASSQPPGQGGGNTIYF. The chain has TRBV28 and TRBJ1-3; 11 bases match TRBD1. CDR3 length: 17 amino acids. The V and J ends lost 6 bases and 3 bases, in that order; junction bases with no gene match: 10. Germline CDR1 is MDHEN and CDR2 is SYDVKM. The whole variable domain, remainder taken from reference TRBV28 and TRBJ1-3, is DVKVTQSSRYLVKRTGEKVFLECVQDMDHENMFWYRQDPGLGLRLIYFSYDVKMKEKGDIPEGYSVSREKKERFSLILESASTNQTSMYLCASSQPPGQGGGNTIYFGEGSWLTVV.

A remark on this clone: Since a much larger clone is just one base distant, this may be a read error. The rearrangement links TRBV11-2 to TRBJ2-2, with 9 bases identical to TRBD2. Germline V lookup: CDR1 SGHAT, CDR2 FQNNGV. There are 15 residues in the CDR3. The CDR3 sequence: CAGSLTSSGKGELFF. CDR3 nucleotide sequence: TGTGCCGGCAGCTTAACGTCTAGCGGGAAGGGGGAGCTGTTTTTT. Using reference TRBV11-2 and TRBJ2-2 for the parts outside the CDR3, the full variable domain is EAGVAQSPRYKIIEKRQSVAFWCNPISGHATLYWYQQILGQGPKLLIQFQNNGVVDDSQLPKDRFSAERLKGVDSTLKIQPAKLEDSAVYLCAGSLTSSGKGELFFGEGSRLTVL.

This chain links TRBV6-1 with TRBJ1-1; 7 positions match TRBD1. Germline lookup yields CDR1 MNHNS and CDR2 SASEGT. The CDR3 totals 14 residues. Losses at the gene ends were 6 bases for V and 4 bases for J; bases not matched to a gene: 8. Here the CDR3 reads CASRPPGTVTEAFF. The CDR3 DNA follows: TGTGCCAGCAGACCCCCCGGGACAGTCACTGAAGCTTTCTTT.

The chain combines TRBV29-1 with TRBJ2-1; D might be TRBD2 (5 bases). CDR3 length: 14 residues. Trimming took 4 bases from V and 8 from J, leaving 18 bases between them. The germline V gene encodes CDR1 SQVTM and CDR2 ANQGSEA. CDR3 loop: CSVARGGVNDEQFF. The CDR3 bases are TGCAGCGTTGCCCGGGGTGGGGTAAATGATGAGCAGTTCTTC.

The rearrangement uses TRBV6-6 and TRBJ2-2, with 8 bases matching TRBD2. J gave up 7 bases and V 2 bases, and 9 bases lay outside the gene matches. The CDR3 length is 16 residues. The germline V gene has CDR1 MNHNY and CDR2 SVGAGI (reference sequence). CDR3 sequence: CASSYPRGGDGGELFF. The DNA for the CDR3 is TGTGCCAGCAGTTACCCCCGGGGGGGGGACGGCGGGGAGCTGTTTTTT.

The J gene is TRBJ1-1, the V gene TRBV7-6; perhaps TRBD1 as D (5 bases). V shed 4 bases and J shed 3 bases, with 12 bases lying between them. CDR3 length: 14 residues. CDR1 and CDR2 from the germline V gene are SGHVS and FNYEAQ. The CDR3: CASSSRVGDTEAFF. The CDR3 DNA sequence: TGTGCCAGCAGCTCCAGGGTTGGGGACACTGAAGCTTTCTTT.

The CDR3 sequence is CASSPGTSELGEQFF. CDR3 DNA sequence: TGTGCCAGCAGCCCAGGGACTAGCGAATTGGGTGAGCAGTTCTTC. This sequence joins TRBV11-2 and TRBJ2-1, with 10 bases identical to TRBD2. The CDR3 covers 15 residues. Germline V gene sequence: CDR1 SGHAT, CDR2 FQNNGV. V dropped 5 bases and J dropped 9; count of bases not matched to a gene: 10.

The rearrangement links TRBV4-3 to TRBJ2-7, with 7 bases that match TRBD1. Trimming at V came to 4 bases and at J to 0 bases, leaving 6 bases not matched to a gene. CDR1 is LGHNA and CDR2 is YSLEER in the germline V gene. This CDR3 has 15 residues. CDR3 sequence: CASSRDRASSYEQYF. DNA for the CDR3: TGCGCCAGCAGCCGTGACAGGGCGAGCTCCTACGAGCAGTACTTC.

J is TRBJ2-7 and V is TRBV6-5; 9 bases match TRBD2. V gave up 6 bases and J gave up 7 bases; unmatched junction bases: 13. The CDR3 spans 15 residues. Germline assignment: CDR1 MNHEY and CDR2 SVGAGI. The CDR3 DNA reads as TGTGCCAGCAGCAGTCGGTCAGCGGGAGGTTGGGAGCAGTACTTC. This gives the protein CASSSRSAGGWEQYF.

The chain carries TRBV28 and TRBJ2-2; no clear D gene. This CDR3 has 12 residues. Germline V gene data show CDR1 as MDHEN and CDR2 as SYDVKM. V was cut by 9 bases and J by 3 bases, with 8 bases left in between. The CDR3: CASPSHTGELFF. The CDR3 DNA sequence: TGTGCCAGTCCCAGTCACACCGGGGAGCTGTTTTTT.

The V gene is TRBV11-2, the J gene TRBJ1-2, with a weak D call TRBD1 (5 bases). V was clipped by 4 bases and J by 7 bases, with 19 bases between them. Germline V gives CDR1 SGHAT, CDR2 FQNNGV. CDR3 length equals 15 residues. The CDR3 DNA sequence: TGTGCCAGCAGCTCCATAGCAGGGCAGGGTCGTGGCTACACCTTC. It specifies CASSSIAGQGRGYTF.

This chain links TRBV7-9 with TRBJ1-1; D gene uncertain. Trimming removed 6 bases from V and 3 bases from J, with 20 bases in between. Germline V gene sequence: CDR1 SEHNR, CDR2 FQNEAQ (reference sequence). This CDR3 region has 16 residues. DNA for the CDR3: TGTGCCAGCAGTCCCCCCACCCGGACGAAGGACACTGAAGCTTTCTTT. Its translation: CASSPPTRTKDTEAFF.

This clone came up once. The chain carries TRBV7-2 and TRBJ2-5; 7 nucleotides align to TRBD2. Germline lookup yields CDR1 SGHTA and CDR2 FQGNSA. The V and J ends lost 0 bases and 4 bases, in that order; junction bases with no gene match: 5. The CDR3 extends over 15 amino acids. The CDR3 DNA follows: TGTGCCAGCAGCTTAGCGGGAGGGAGAGGAGAGACCCAGTACTTC. This gives the protein CASSLAGGRGETQYF.

The genes are TRBV30 and TRBJ2-2; TRBD2 is a possible D gene (7 bases). V dropped 2 bases and J dropped 6 bases, with 19 bases sitting between them. CDR1 and CDR2 (germline): GTSNPN, SVGIG (reference sequence). The CDR3 consists of 16 residues. The CDR3 nucleotides are TGTGCCTGGAGTCCTGGGGGGGCGGCTGGCGCCGGGGAGCTGTTTTTT. Its protein product is CAWSPGGAAGAGELFF. Together with reference TRBV30 and TRBJ2-2, the CDR3 gives the full variable domain: SQTIHQWPATLVQPVGSPLSLECTVEGTSNPNLYWYRQAAGRGLQLLFYSVGIGQISSEVPQNLSASRPQDRQFILSSKKLLLSDSGFYLCAWSPGGAAGAGELFFGEGSRLTVL.